This TCR beta chain comes out of a study of T cell repertoires in cytomegalovirus infection. In the study overall: In public TCR beta signatures, there were indications of both CMV infection and matching HLA type. Findings and caveats of the study: Using cumulative public TCR beta family frequency, the authors identified those who carried CMV together with the relevant HLA. The response measured ex vivo was dominated by TCR beta clonotypes (HLA-C-restricted and CMV-specific).

This clonotype was detected ten times or more. Antigen unknown. TCRdb itself ran the reads through MiXCR, one entry per CDR3 protein. This table holds about 530,000 distinct CDR3 sequences, more than 25% found once. The CDR3 contains 11 residues. Germline V gives CDR1 MNHEY, CDR2 SVGEGT. V lost 6 bases and J 3 bases, leaving 3 bases between the germline ends. The sequence derives from a human donor in good health (CMV status not recorded). Some clones in this sample may be carry-over from other donors' samples. The chain is built from TRBV6-2 or TRBV6-3 and TRBJ2-1; D is ambiguous. Sequences were obtained from PBMCs. CDR3 bases: TGTGCCAGCAGACGCTACAATGAGCAGTTCTTC. This codes for CASRRYNEQFF.